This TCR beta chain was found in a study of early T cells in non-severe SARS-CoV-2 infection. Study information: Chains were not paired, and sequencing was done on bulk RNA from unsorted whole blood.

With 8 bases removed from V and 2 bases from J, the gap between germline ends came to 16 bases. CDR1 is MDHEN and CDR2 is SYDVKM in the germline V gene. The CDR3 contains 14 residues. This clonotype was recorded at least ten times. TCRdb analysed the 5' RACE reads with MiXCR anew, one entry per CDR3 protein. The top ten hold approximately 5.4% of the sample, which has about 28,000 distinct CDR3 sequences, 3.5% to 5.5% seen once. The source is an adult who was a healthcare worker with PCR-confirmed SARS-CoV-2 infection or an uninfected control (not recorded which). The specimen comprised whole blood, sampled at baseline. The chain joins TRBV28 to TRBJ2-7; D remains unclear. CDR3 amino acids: CASSRFGGPYEQYF. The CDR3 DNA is TGTGCCAGCTCCCGGTTCGGCGGACCCTACGAGCAGTACTTC.